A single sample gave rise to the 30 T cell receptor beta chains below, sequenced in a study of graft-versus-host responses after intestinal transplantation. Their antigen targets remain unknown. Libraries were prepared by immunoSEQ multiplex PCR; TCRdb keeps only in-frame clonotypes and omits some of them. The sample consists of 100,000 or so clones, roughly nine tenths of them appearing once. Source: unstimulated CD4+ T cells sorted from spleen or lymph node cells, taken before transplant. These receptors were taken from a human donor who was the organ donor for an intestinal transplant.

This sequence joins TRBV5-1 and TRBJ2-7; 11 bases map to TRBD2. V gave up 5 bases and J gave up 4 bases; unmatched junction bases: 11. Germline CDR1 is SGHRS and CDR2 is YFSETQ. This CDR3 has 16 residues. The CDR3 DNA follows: TGCGCCAGCAGGTTCCTACCGACTAGCGGGGAATACGAGCAGTACTTC. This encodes CASRFLPTSGEYEQYF.

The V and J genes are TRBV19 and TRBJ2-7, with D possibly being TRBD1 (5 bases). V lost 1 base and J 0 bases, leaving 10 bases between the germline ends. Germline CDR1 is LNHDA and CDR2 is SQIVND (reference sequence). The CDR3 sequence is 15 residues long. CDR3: CASSIGKGPSYEQYF. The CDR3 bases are TGTGCCAGTAGTATAGGCAAGGGGCCCTCCTACGAGCAGTACTTC.

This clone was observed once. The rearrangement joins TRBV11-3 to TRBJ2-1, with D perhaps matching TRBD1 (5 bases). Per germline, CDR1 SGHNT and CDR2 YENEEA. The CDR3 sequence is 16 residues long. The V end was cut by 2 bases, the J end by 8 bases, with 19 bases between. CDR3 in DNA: TGTGCCAGCAGCTTACTATCCGGCCAGGGTGACGATGAGCAGTTCTTC. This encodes CASSLLSGQGDDEQFF.

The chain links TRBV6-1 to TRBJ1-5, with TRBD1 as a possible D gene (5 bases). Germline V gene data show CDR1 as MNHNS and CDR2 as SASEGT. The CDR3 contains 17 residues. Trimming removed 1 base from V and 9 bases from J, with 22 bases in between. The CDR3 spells CASSEGVNEAGLRPQHF. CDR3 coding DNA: TGTGCCAGCAGTGAAGGGGTGAATGAGGCAGGGCTAAGGCCCCAGCATTTT.

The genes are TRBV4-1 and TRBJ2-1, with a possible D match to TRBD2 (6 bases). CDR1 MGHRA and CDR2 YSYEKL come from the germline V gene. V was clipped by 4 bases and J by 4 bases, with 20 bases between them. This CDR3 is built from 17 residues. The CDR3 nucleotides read TGCGCCAGCAGCCTGTCTTGGGGGGAGAGGACATACAATGAGCAGTTCTTC. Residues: CASSLSWGERTYNEQFF.

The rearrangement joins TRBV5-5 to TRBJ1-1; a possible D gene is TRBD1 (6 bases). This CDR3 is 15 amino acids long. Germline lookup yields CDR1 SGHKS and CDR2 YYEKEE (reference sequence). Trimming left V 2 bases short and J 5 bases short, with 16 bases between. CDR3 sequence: CASSLFQGRTTEAFF. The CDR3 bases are TGTGCCAGCAGCTTATTTCAGGGGAGAACAACTGAAGCTTTCTTT.

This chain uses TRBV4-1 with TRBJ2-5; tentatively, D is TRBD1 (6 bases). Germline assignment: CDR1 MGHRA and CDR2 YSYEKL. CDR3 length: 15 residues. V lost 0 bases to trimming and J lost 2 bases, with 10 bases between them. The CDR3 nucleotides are TGCGCCAGCAGCCAAGACAGGGGAGTTCAAGAGACCCAGTACTTC. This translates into CASSQDRGVQETQYF.

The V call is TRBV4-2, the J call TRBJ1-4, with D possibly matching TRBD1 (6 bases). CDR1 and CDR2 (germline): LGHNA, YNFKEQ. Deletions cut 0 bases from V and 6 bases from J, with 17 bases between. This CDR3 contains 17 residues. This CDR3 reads CASSQDTIQGVDEKLFF. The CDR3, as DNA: TGTGCCAGCAGCCAAGATACGATACAGGGCGTGGATGAAAAACTGTTTTTT.

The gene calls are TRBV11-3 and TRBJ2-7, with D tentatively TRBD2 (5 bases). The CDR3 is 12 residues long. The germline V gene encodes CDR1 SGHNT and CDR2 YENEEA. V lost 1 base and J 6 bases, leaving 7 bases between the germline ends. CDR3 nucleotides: TGTGCCAGCAGCTTAGGACGGGGCGAGCAGTACTTC. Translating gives CASSLGRGEQYF.

The CDR3 region has the DNA TGCGCCAGCAGCCAAGAGGCTAGCGGGGGGGCCCGGGCCAAAAACATTCAGTACTTC. This translates into CASSQEASGGARAKNIQYF. The V and J genes are TRBV4-3 and TRBJ2-4, with TRBD2 matching over 12 bases. This CDR3 has 19 amino acids. Germline values: CDR1 LGHNA, CDR2 YSLEER. Trimming took 0 bases from V and 1 from J; bases not matched to a gene: 7.

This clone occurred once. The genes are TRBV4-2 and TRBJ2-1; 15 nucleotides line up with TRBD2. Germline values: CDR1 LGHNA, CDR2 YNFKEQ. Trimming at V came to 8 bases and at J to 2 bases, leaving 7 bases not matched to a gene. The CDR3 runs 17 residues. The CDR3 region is CASGRTSGGGTYNEQFF. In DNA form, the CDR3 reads TGTGCCAGCGGGAGGACTAGCGGGGGGGGGACCTACAATGAGCAGTTCTTC.

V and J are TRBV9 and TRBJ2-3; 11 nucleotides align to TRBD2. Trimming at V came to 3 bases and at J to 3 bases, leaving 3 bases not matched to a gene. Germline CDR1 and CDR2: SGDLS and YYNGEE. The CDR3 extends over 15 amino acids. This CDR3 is CASSGSGGGTDTQYF. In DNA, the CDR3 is TGTGCCAGCAGCGGTAGCGGGGGGGGTACAGATACGCAGTATTTT.

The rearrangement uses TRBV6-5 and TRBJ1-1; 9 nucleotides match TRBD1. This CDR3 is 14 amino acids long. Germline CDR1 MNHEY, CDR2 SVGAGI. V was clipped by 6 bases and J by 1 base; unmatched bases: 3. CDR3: CASRLTGGNTEAFF. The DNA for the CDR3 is TGTGCCAGCAGGCTGACAGGGGGGAACACTGAAGCTTTCTTT.

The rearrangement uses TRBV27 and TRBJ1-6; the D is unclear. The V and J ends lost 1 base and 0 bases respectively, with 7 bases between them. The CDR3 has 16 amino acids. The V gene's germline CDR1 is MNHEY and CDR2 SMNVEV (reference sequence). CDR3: CASSLFGSSYNSPLHF. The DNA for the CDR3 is TGTGCCAGCAGTTTATTCGGGAGCTCCTATAATTCACCCCTCCACTTT.

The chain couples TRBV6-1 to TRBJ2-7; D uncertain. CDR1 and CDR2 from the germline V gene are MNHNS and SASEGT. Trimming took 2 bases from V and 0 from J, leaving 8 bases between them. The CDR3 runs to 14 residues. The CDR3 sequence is CASSEQENSYEQYF. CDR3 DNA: TGTGCCAGCAGTGAACAGGAAAACTCCTACGAGCAGTACTTC.

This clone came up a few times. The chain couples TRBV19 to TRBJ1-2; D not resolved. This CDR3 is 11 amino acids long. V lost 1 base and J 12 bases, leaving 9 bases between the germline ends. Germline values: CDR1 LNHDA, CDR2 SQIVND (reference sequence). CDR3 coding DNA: TGTGCCAGTAGTATAGGATTCGAGGACACCTTC. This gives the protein CASSIGFEDTF.

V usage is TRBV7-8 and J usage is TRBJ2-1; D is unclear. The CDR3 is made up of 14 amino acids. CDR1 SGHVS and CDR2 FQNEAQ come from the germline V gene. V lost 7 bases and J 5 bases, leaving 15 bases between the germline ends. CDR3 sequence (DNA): TGTGCCAGCACCCAGGAATCGCCAAACAATGAGCAGTTCTTC. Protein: CASTQESPNNEQFF.

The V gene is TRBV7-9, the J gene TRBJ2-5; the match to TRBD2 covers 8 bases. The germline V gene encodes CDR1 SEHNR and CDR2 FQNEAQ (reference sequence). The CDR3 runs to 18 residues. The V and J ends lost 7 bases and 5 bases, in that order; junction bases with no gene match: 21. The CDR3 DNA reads TGTGCCAGCACCTTGATCAGGACTAGCATCGTGCAATCGGAGACCCAGTACTTC. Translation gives CASTLIRTSIVQSETQYF.

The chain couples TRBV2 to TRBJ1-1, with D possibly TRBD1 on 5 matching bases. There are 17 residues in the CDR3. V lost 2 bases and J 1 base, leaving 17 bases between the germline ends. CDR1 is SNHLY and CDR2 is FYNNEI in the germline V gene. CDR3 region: CASSEFYSGVRNTEAFF. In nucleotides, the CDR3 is TGTGCCAGCAGTGAATTTTATTCGGGGGTTAGGAACACTGAAGCTTTCTTT. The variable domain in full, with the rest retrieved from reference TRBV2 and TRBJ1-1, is EPEVTQTPSHQVTQMGQEVILRCVPISNHLYFYWYRQILGQKVEFLVSFYNNEISEKSEIFDDQFSVERPDGSNFTLKIRSTKLEDSAMYFCASSEFYSGVRNTEAFFGQGTRLTVV.

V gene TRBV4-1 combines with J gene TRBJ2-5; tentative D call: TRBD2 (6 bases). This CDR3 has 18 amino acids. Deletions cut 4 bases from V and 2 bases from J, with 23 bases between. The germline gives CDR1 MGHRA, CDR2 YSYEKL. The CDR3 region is CASSPLITRGGLQETQYF. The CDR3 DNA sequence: TGCGCCAGCAGCCCCCTTATCACGCGTGGGGGGTTGCAAGAGACCCAGTACTTC.

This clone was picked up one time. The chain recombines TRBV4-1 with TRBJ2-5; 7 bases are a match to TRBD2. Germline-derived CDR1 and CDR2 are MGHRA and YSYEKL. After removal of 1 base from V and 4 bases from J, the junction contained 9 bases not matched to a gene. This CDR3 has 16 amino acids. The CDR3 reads CASSQGSSPGGETQYF. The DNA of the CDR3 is TGCGCCAGCAGCCAAGGGTCTAGCCCGGGAGGAGAGACCCAGTACTTC.

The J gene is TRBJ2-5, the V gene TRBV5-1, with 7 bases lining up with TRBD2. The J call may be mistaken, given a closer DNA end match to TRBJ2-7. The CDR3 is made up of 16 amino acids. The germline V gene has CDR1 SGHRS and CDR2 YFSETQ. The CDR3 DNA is TGCGCCAGCAGCCGAGGCGGTGGGAGGGTCCCCTACGAGCAGTACTTC. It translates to CASSRGGGRVPYEQYF.

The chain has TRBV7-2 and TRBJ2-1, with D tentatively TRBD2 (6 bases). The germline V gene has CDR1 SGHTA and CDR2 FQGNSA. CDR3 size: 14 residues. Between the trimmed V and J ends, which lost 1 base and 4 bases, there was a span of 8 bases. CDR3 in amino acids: CASSLVGGYNEQFF. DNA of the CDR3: TGTGCCAGCAGCTTAGTTGGGGGGTACAATGAGCAGTTCTTC.

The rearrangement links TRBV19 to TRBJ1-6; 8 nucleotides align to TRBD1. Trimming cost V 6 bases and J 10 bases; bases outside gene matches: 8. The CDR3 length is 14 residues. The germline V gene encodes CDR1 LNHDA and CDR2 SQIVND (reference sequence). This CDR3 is CASSRGTGGSPLHF. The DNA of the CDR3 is TGTGCCAGTAGCAGAGGGACAGGTGGATCACCCCTCCACTTT.

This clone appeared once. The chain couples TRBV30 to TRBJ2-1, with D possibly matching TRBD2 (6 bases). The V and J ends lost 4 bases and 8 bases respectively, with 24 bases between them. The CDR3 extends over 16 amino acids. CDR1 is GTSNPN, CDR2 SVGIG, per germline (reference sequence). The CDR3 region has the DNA TGTGCCTGGATAAGGCCGGGACTCGGAAGGGACGATGAGCAGTTCTTC. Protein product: CAWIRPGLGRDDEQFF.

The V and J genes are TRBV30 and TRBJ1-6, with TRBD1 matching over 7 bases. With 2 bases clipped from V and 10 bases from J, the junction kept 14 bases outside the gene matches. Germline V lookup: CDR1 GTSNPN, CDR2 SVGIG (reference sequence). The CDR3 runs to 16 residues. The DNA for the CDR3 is TGTGCCTGGAGTCGGCCGACAGGGCTCTTGGAGTCACCCCTCCACTTT. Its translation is CAWSRPTGLLESPLHF.

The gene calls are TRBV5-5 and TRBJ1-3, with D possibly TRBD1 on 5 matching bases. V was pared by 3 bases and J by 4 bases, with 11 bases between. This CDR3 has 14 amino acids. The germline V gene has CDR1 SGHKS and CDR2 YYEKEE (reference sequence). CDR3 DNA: TGTGCCAGCAGCTCGGCCCGGGGGGGAAACACCATATATTTT. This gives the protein CASSSARGGNTIYF.

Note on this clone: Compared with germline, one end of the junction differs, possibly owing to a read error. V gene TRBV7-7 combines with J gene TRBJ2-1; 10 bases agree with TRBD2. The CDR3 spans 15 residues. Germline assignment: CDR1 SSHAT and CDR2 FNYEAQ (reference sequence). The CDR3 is CASSLGTSGVHEQFF. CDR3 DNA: TGTGCTAGCAGCTTAGGTACTAGCGGGGTCCATGAGCAGTTCTTC.

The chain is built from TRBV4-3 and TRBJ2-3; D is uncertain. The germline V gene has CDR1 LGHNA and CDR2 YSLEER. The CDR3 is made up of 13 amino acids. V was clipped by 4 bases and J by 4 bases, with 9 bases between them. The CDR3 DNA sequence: TGCGCCAGCAGCCGCGGTAGTCCAGATACGCAGTATTTT. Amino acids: CASSRGSPDTQYF.

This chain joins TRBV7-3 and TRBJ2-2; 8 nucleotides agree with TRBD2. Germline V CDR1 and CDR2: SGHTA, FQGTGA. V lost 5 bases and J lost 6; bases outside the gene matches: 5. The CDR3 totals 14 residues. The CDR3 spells CASSEGSGAGELFF. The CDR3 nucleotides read TGTGCCAGCAGCGAGGGTAGCGGGGCCGGGGAGCTGTTTTTT.